Shown below are 3 T cell receptor beta chains from a single sample sequenced in a study of cytomegalovirus exposure and HLA in healthy donors. The study ran its PCR with 60 Vbeta and 13 Jbeta primers. Profiling relied on immunoSEQ multiplex PCR, and the TCRdb table lists in-frame clones only, not all of them. The data show about 130,000 clones, about 78% seen once. Material for sequencing was PBMCs. The receptors shown here come from a man aged 50-60 years in good health and CMV-seronegative.

The V gene is TRBV2, the J gene TRBJ2-1, with TRBD2 matching over 15 bases. Germline loops: CDR1 SNHLY, CDR2 FYNNEI. The CDR3 has 13 amino acids. Germline trimming cut 5 bases from V and 12 bases from J; bases unmatched to any gene: 2. The CDR3 nucleotides are TGTGCCAGCAGTCCGGGACTAGCGGGAGGGCAGTTCTTC. This encodes CASSPGLAGGQFF.

This chain uses TRBV7-2 with TRBJ2-3; D not certain. This CDR3 region has 14 residues. Trimming took 2 bases from V and 0 from J, leaving 6 bases between them. The germline gives CDR1 SGHTA, CDR2 FQGNSA. CDR3 bases: TGTGCCAGCAGCTTAATGAGTAGCACAGATACGCAGTATTTT. This encodes CASSLMSSTDTQYF.

CDR3 DNA: TGTGCCAGCAGTACCCGGGGAGGGGGCTCCTACGAGCAGTACTTC. Its translation is CASSTRGGGSYEQYF. J is TRBJ2-7 and V is TRBV6-5; tentatively, D is TRBD2 (7 bases). Germline-derived CDR1 and CDR2 are MNHEY and SVGAGI. V lost 5 bases to trimming and J lost 0 bases, with 14 bases between them. This CDR3 has 15 residues.